Here is one TCR beta chain with its context. Its antigen is unknown. Assay used: immunoSEQ multiplex PCR; TCRdb lists only in-frame clones, some missing. The sample lists roughly 26,000 clones, about four fifths occurring once. The sample belongs to a study of lymphopenia after photon versus proton radiotherapy. General study results and limits: Relative stability marked proton patients; photon patients lost diversity and naive cells.

This CDR3 spans 15 amino acids. Trimming removed 4 bases at V and 0 bases at J, with 10 bases between. Per the germline V gene, CDR1 is GTSNPN and CDR2 is SVGIG (reference sequence). The rearrangement joins TRBV30 to TRBJ2-6; TRBD2 is a possible D gene (6 bases). This sequence was found in a man aged 35 to 55 with gastric cancer. Source: peripheral blood, taken from a patient treated with photon-based radiotherapy. The CDR3 reads CAWKIGGSGANVLTF. The CDR3 bases are TGTGCCTGGAAGATCGGGGGCTCTGGGGCCAACGTCCTGACTTTC.